These 26 T cell receptor beta chains share one sample of origin, sequenced in a study of molecular identifiers for immune sequencing clone quantification. Each CDR3 protein gets one entry after TCRdb re-called the PCR reads with MiXCR. The profile shows 400,000 to 600,000 distinct CDR3 sequences, about 20% of them singletons. The sequenced sample consisted of naive CD8+ T cells from blood, with Jurkat cell RNA spiked in. Subset denoted: FACS-sorted CD8+CD4-CCR7+CD45RA+ naive T cells. These receptors were obtained from a human donor in good health. Some libraries in this study had Jurkat cell RNA spiked in.

This clonotype was seen ten or more times. V and J are TRBV25-1 and TRBJ2-3, with D possibly being TRBD2 (6 bases). Germline loops: CDR1 MGHDK, CDR2 SYGVNS. The CDR3 consists of 15 residues. V was cut by 8 bases and J by 5 bases, with 20 bases left in between. The CDR3 spells CASALSGVRIDTQYF. In DNA, the CDR3 is TGTGCCAGCGCCCTCTCGGGGGTAAGAATAGATACGCAGTATTTT.

This clonotype was seen at least ten times. The rearrangement uses TRBV5-6 and TRBJ2-7; D unclear. The germline CDR1 and CDR2 sequences are SGHDT and YYEEEE. Deletions cut 3 bases from V and 0 bases from J, with 13 bases between. This CDR3 contains 15 residues. As DNA, the CDR3 is TGTGCCAGCAGCTCCCGGACCGGCACCTCCTACGAGCAGTACTTC. As protein: CASSSRTGTSYEQYF.

This clonotype showed up many times. The V and J genes are TRBV12-5 and TRBJ2-3; D is ambiguous. Germline CDR1 is LGHNT and CDR2 is FRNRAP. Trimming took 9 bases from V and 1 from J, leaving 11 bases between them. This CDR3 region has 13 residues. The CDR3 coding sequence is TGTGCTAGCGCCCGCGGCCGCACAGATACGCAGTATTTT. Protein sequence: CASARGRTDTQYF.

This clonotype was seen at least ten times. J is TRBJ2-3 and V is TRBV30, with D hard to call. CDR1 is GTSNPN, CDR2 SVGIG, per germline (reference sequence). The CDR3 is 11 residues long. The V end was cut by 4 bases, the J end by 3 bases, with 5 bases between. The CDR3: CAWTFTDTQYF. The CDR3 DNA is TGTGCCTGGACTTTTACAGATACGCAGTATTTT.

At least ten counts were recorded for this clonotype. The chain joins TRBV6-5 to TRBJ2-3; 11 positions match TRBD2. V dropped 6 bases and J dropped 3; count of bases not matched to a gene: 8. The CDR3 loop spans 16 amino acids. CDR1 is MNHEY and CDR2 is SVGAGI in the germline V gene. The CDR3 DNA follows: TGTGCCAGCAGCACGGGGCTAGCGGGAGGAACAGATACGCAGTATTTT. Translating gives CASSTGLAGGTDTQYF.

This clonotype occurred many times. The J gene is TRBJ2-6, the V gene TRBV2; 8 nucleotides line up with TRBD1. CDR3 length: 16 amino acids. Unmatched junction bases numbered 2, after V lost 2 bases and J lost 2 bases. Per germline, CDR1 SNHLY and CDR2 FYNNEI. The CDR3 DNA reads as TGTGCCAGCAGTGAACAGGGGGCAACTGGGGCCAACGTCCTGACTTTC. It specifies CASSEQGATGANVLTF. Supplemented by reference TRBV2 and TRBJ2-6, the full variable domain reads EPEVTQTPSHQVTQMGQEVILRCVPISNHLYFYWYRQILGQKVEFLVSFYNNEISEKSEIFDDQFSVERPDGSNFTLKIRSTKLEDSAMYFCASSEQGATGANVLTFGAGSRLTVL.

The rearrangement joins TRBV12-3 or TRBV12-4 to TRBJ1-3; D gene unclear. CDR3 length: 14 amino acids. V shed 5 bases and J shed 3 bases, with 11 bases lying between them. The CDR3 nucleotides are TGTGCCAGCAGTCAGGCAGTATTTGGAAACACCATATATTTT. As protein: CASSQAVFGNTIYF.

This chain connects TRBV12-3 or TRBV12-4 to TRBJ2-1; perhaps TRBD2 as D (6 bases). The CDR3 spans 13 residues. The V gene lost 3 bases and the J gene lost 10 bases, with 13 bases spanning the gap. The CDR3 bases are TGTGCCAGCAGTTTGGAGGGCTTGGGCGAGCAGTTCTTC. Protein: CASSLEGLGEQFF.

This clonotype appeared many times. V and J are TRBV7-8 and TRBJ2-3; weak D call: TRBD1 (5 bases). Trimming pared 5 bases from V and 2 bases from J, leaving 8 bases between. Germline V gene lookup returns CDR1 SGHVS and CDR2 FQNEAQ. The CDR3 runs to 13 residues. The CDR3 here is CASSQGFTDTQYF. The DNA for the CDR3 is TGTGCCAGCAGCCAGGGCTTCACAGATACGCAGTATTTT. Based on the CDR3 plus reference TRBV7-8 and TRBJ2-3, the full variable domain is GAGVSQSPRYKVAKRGQDVALRCDPISGHVSLFWYQQALGQGPEFLTYFQNEAQLDKSGLPSDRFFAERPEGSVSTLKIQRTQQEDSAVYLCASSQGFTDTQYFGPGTRLTVL.

The rearrangement links TRBV6-5 to TRBJ1-2; tentatively, D is TRBD1 (6 bases). V was cut by 7 bases and J by 0 bases, with 18 bases left in between. In germline, CDR1 is MNHEY, CDR2 SVGAGI. The CDR3 has 16 residues. CDR3 region: CASNIGRGVTNYGYTF. The CDR3 nucleotides read TGTGCCAGCAATATTGGCAGGGGCGTGACTAACTATGGCTACACCTTC.

This clonotype was found many times. CDR3 in DNA: TGTGCCAGCAGTTTTGAGGGTGTGATCGAGGCGGGACGGGGTCCAGATACGCAGTATTTT. Its translation is CASSFEGVIEAGRGPDTQYF. The chain employs TRBV12-3 or TRBV12-4 and TRBJ2-3; a possible D gene is TRBD2 (6 bases). The CDR3 extends over 20 amino acids. The V end was cut by 3 bases, the J end by 4 bases, with 29 bases between.

This clonotype was recorded at least ten times. The chain couples TRBV13 to TRBJ2-7, with TRBD2 as a possible D gene (5 bases). The CDR3 is 15 residues long. V was cut by 5 bases and J by 4 bases, with 18 bases left in between. Germline CDR1 reads PRHDT; CDR2 reads FYEKMQ (reference sequence). The CDR3 loop reads CASSPRGGLPYEQYF. CDR3 sequence (DNA): TGTGCCAGCAGCCCCCGGGGTGGACTGCCTTACGAGCAGTACTTC.

This clonotype was detected only a few times. J is TRBJ2-7 and V is TRBV3-1; 7 nucleotides line up with TRBD1. V lost 4 bases and J lost 2; bases outside the gene matches: 8. This CDR3 spans 15 amino acids. Germline V lookup: CDR1 LGHDT, CDR2 YNNKEL (reference sequence). CDR3 residues: CASSPRDRPAYEQYF. The CDR3 DNA sequence: TGTGCCAGCAGCCCTAGGGACAGACCAGCCTACGAGCAGTACTTC.

Ten or more counts support this clonotype. This chain connects TRBV6-6 to TRBJ2-1; 7 bases are shared with TRBD1. V was clipped by 0 bases and J by 7 bases; unmatched bases: 6. The CDR3 totals 15 residues. Germline V gene sequence: CDR1 MNHNY, CDR2 SVGAGI (reference sequence). The CDR3, as DNA: TGTGCCAGCAGTTACTCAGTGAGGACAGGTAATGAGCAGTTCTTC. As protein: CASSYSVRTGNEQFF.

In this sample, this clonotype turned up once. Possible read error: a much larger clone is one base away. The chain carries TRBV28 and TRBJ2-3; D is unclear. Germline V CDR1 and CDR2: MDHEN, SYDVKM. The length of the CDR3 is 13 residues. The CDR3 sequence is CASSFVRWDTRYF. CDR3 in DNA: TGTGCCAGCAGTTTCGTGCGTTGGGATACGCGGTATTTT.

This clonotype has only a few counts. V usage is TRBV11-2 and J usage is TRBJ2-4; perhaps TRBD2 as D (5 bases). This CDR3 region has 15 residues. The V end lost 5 bases, the J end lost 0 bases, and 11 bases lay between the germline ends. Germline CDR1 SGHAT, CDR2 FQNNGV. This CDR3 reads CASSGRGLAKNIQYF. As DNA, the CDR3 is TGTGCCAGCAGCGGGCGAGGGTTAGCCAAAAACATTCAGTACTTC.

This clonotype occurred many times. The chain recombines TRBV7-9 with TRBJ2-3; maybe TRBD1 (6 bases). The germline gives CDR1 SEHNR, CDR2 FQNEAQ (reference sequence). The CDR3 consists of 15 residues. Trimming cost V 0 bases and J 1 base, with 8 bases left between them. The CDR3 DNA is TGTGCCAGCAGCTTAGCGAACAGGGGCACAGATACGCAGTATTTT. Translated, it gives CASSLANRGTDTQYF. Variable domain in full (rest from reference TRBV7-9 and TRBJ2-3): DTGVSQNPRHKITKRGQNVTFRCDPISEHNRLYWYRQTLGQGPEFLTYFQNEAQLEKSRLLSDRFSAERPKGSFSTLEIQRTEQGDSAMYLCASSLANRGTDTQYFGPGTRLTVL.

Ten or more counts support this clonotype. V gene TRBV6-2 or TRBV6-3 combines with J gene TRBJ2-7; TRBD1 is a possible D gene (6 bases). Trimming pared 0 bases from V and 11 bases from J, leaving 14 bases between. The CDR3 has 13 amino acids. The germline CDR1 and CDR2 sequences are MNHEY and SVGEGT. The CDR3 DNA is TGTGCCAGCAGTTACTCGGGGGCTGGTGGCGAGTACTTC. This translates into CASSYSGAGGEYF.

The chain has TRBV9 and TRBJ2-2; possible D gene TRBD1, 5 bases. The CDR3 extends over 16 amino acids. CDR1 and CDR2 (germline): SGDLS, YYNGEE. V was clipped by 2 bases and J by 4 bases, with 15 bases between them. The CDR3 region is CASSVGVKQGTGELFF. CDR3 coding DNA: TGTGCCAGCAGCGTCGGAGTAAAGCAGGGCACCGGGGAGCTGTTTTTT.

The chain recombines TRBV6-2 or TRBV6-3 with TRBJ1-5, with D possibly matching TRBD1 (5 bases). V lost 11 bases, J lost 3 bases, and 20 bases lay in between. The germline gives CDR1 MNHEY, CDR2 SVGEGT. The CDR3 spans 15 residues. The CDR3 region is CAGGRTLGDNQPQHF. The CDR3 coding sequence is TGTGCCGGCGGCCGGACGTTGGGGGACAATCAGCCCCAGCATTTT.

This clonotype occurred many times. The chain joins TRBV10-3 to TRBJ1-5, with D possibly matching TRBD1 (5 bases). The CDR3 sequence is 14 residues long. Germline CDR1 ENHRY, CDR2 SYGVKD. The V gene lost 3 bases and the J gene lost 2 bases, with 8 bases spanning the gap. The DNA of the CDR3 is TGTGCCATCAGTGAAGGGGAGGGCAATCAGCCCCAGCATTTT. This gives the protein CAISEGEGNQPQHF.

This clonotype was counted many times. This CDR3 is CASSFQELAGYTF. Here the CDR3 DNA reads TGTGCCAGCAGTTTTCAGGAGTTGGCTGGCTACACCTTC. The rearrangement uses TRBV28 and TRBJ1-2; no firm D call. Germline loops: CDR1 MDHEN, CDR2 SYDVKM. CDR3 size: 13 residues. V gave up 3 bases and J gave up 7 bases, with 12 bases separating them.

This clonotype was counted only a few times. This chain connects TRBV6-6 to TRBJ2-7; D uncertain. The CDR3 runs 12 residues. Germline assignment: CDR1 MNHNY and CDR2 SVGAGI (reference sequence). Trimming removed 5 bases from V and 7 bases from J, with 12 bases in between. CDR3 DNA: TGTGCCAGCAGTCAGCACCGGGCTGAGCAGTACTTC. It yields the protein CASSQHRAEQYF.

As concerns this clonotype: It may be a read error: a sequence one base away is much more abundant. V is TRBV2 and J is TRBJ2-3; weak D call: TRBD1 (9 bases). This CDR3 comprises 15 residues. Deletions cut 10 bases from V and 4 bases from J, with 21 bases between. The V gene's germline CDR1 is SNHLY and CDR2 FYNNEI. This chain's CDR3 is CATGQGRLASDTQYF. The DNA for the CDR3 is TGTGCCACCGGACAGGGGAGACTAGCGTCAGATACGCAGTATTTT.

The V and J genes are TRBV7-8 and TRBJ2-5; 9 bases map to TRBD1. The germline gives CDR1 SGHVS, CDR2 FQNEAQ. The CDR3 consists of 15 residues. The junction had 6 bases not matched to a gene; V was cut back by 2 bases and J by 5 bases. CDR3 DNA: TGTGCCAGCAGCTTAAGGGACAGGGTCTCGGAGACCCAGTACTTC. Translation: CASSLRDRVSETQYF. Based on the CDR3 plus reference TRBV7-8 and TRBJ2-5, the full variable domain is GAGVSQSPRYKVAKRGQDVALRCDPISGHVSLFWYQQALGQGPEFLTYFQNEAQLDKSGLPSDRFFAERPEGSVSTLKIQRTQQEDSAVYLCASSLRDRVSETQYFGPGTRLLVL.

In this sample, this clonotype turned up many times. V and J are TRBV7-7 and TRBJ2-3; D is perhaps TRBD1 (5 bases). Germline V lookup: CDR1 SSHAT, CDR2 FNYEAQ (reference sequence). V was cut by 5 bases and J by 7 bases, with 19 bases left in between. CDR3 length equals 15 residues. The CDR3 DNA reads TGTGCCAGCAGCACGGGCTCAGGAGCAGGGTATACGCAGTATTTT. It is translated as CASSTGSGAGYTQYF.